The present entry profiles one T cell receptor (beta chain) with its context. The target antigen is unknown. The library was made from cDNA and included unique molecular identifiers. Using its own MiXCR run on the PCR reads, TCRdb lists one record per CDR3 protein. This repertoire shows hundreds of thousands of distinct CDR3 sequences, 25% to 30% found once; its top ten account for about 0.5%. The CDR3 is 18 amino acids. The V end lost 3 bases, the J end lost 0 bases, and 18 bases lay between the germline ends. In germline, CDR1 is KGHSH, CDR2 LQKENI. The data were taken from a study of post-analysis software for immune sequencing data. General study results and limits: TRBV segments more frequent in patients than in controls numbered a few and included TRBV5-6, TRBV5-1 and TRBV20-1.

The sequence was collected from a girl between 10 and 17 years old with multiple sclerosis. The sequencing input was blood. V usage is TRBV18 and J usage is TRBJ2-4; tentative D call: TRBD1 (6 bases). The CDR3 is CASSPLQRQALAKNIQYF. The CDR3 DNA reads TGTGCCAGCTCACCCTTACAGCGACAGGCACTAGCCAAAAACATTCAGTACTTC.